This T cell receptor beta chain was observed in a study of cytomegalovirus exposure and HLA in healthy donors. Study findings and constraints: V- and J-gene trimming in TCR beta was tied to a missense DCLRE1C variant by an analysis performed later. Many donors carried some public TCRs, although rarity characterized most TCR sequences.

A word on this clone: What it binds is not known.

PCR involved 60 Vbeta and 13 Jbeta primers. Profiled with immunoSEQ multiplex PCR; TCRdb holds only in-frame clones, not every one. The table records under 200,000 clones, about two thirds of them present only once. This clonotype was obtained from a woman aged 30 to 39 in good health and CMV-seronegative. Sequencing was done on a sample of PBMCs.

CDR3 amino acids: CASSYANEQFF. As DNA, the CDR3 is TGTGCCAGCAGCTACGCGAATGAGCAGTTCTTC. V gene TRBV6-5 combines with J gene TRBJ2-1; the D is unclear. This CDR3 contains 11 residues. Trimming removed 6 bases from V and 7 bases from J, with 7 bases in between. Germline V gives CDR1 MNHEY, CDR2 SVGAGI.